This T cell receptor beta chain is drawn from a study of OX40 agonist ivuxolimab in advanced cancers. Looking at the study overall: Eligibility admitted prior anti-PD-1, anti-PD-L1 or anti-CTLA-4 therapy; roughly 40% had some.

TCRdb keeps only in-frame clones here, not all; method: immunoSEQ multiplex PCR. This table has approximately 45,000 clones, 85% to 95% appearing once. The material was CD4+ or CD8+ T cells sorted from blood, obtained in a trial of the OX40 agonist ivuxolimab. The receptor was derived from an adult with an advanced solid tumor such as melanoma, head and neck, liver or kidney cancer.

Here the CDR3 DNA reads TGTGCCAGCAGCTTGGGTGGTGGCAATCAGCCCCAGCATTTT. Its translation: CASSLGGGNQPQHF. The V and J genes are TRBV7-9 and TRBJ1-5; unclear D gene. This CDR3 comprises 14 residues. Trimming removed 3 bases from V and 2 bases from J, with 8 bases in between. Germline V CDR1 and CDR2: SEHNR, FQNEAQ (reference sequence). The whole variable domain, remainder taken from reference TRBV7-9 and TRBJ1-5, is DTGVSQNPRHKITKRGQNVTFRCDPISEHNRLYWYRQTLGQGPEFLTYFQNEAQLEKSRLLSDRFSAERPKGSFSTLEIQRTEQGDSAMYLCASSLGGGNQPQHFGDGTRLSIL.